Detailed here is one T cell receptor beta chain. Its binding antigen is unknown. Base qualities were left out, and no much larger clone turns up one base away. Measured from the cysteine to the phenylalanine, the CDR3 is 10 residues long. Only the CDR3 portion is preserved as DNA: 30 bases, with reading frame beginning at the first base. V and J lose 2 bases and 5 bases, and a span of 3 bases separates them. CDR1 and CDR2 (DFQATT, SNEGSKA) derive from the germline V gene (reference sequence). The CDR3 regions of human TCRbeta chains were analyzed by immunosequencing. In the paper's pipeline: Repertoire TCRs were checked for matches against a reference library of SARS-CoV-2-specific TCRs that had been generated using the MIRA antigen-specificity platform. Breadth was defined as the fraction of unique TCRs that were SARS-CoV-2-associated. Depth was defined as the fraction of total T cells that were SARS-CoV-2-associated. Each spike-specific TCR was assigned to its reactive spike region and to a CD4 or CD8 class using the MIRA data. Log10-transformed breadth and depth values were compared by one-way ANOVA with Sidak's multiple comparisons tests. TCRdb limited this immuneACCESS table to in-frame rearrangements with V and J called. A share of clones is missing; checked studies link under half to unresolved V genes, and the rest is unexplained. The D gene and trimming were derived from the DNA, and the V and J assignments and clone size from that table. The sample profile shows about 130,000 clones; about nine tenths of them were found once. The top ten hold 18% of the sample.

The sample originates from a study of T cell responses to AZD1222 COVID-19 vaccine (TCRdb year 2021). At the level of the whole study: TCR sequencing covered 230 to 250 trial participants: around 210 given two doses of AZD1222 and about 26 given two doses of MenACWY control vaccine. Trial participants were enrolled into age subgroups of 18-55, 56-69 and 70-plus years, which contained about 160, 30 and 59 TCR-sequenced participants, respectively. What the research found in general, with its limitations: Conclusions about previously exposed vaccinees are limited because only six or seven AZD1222 recipients were SARS-CoV-2 seropositive at baseline. A significant rise in spike-specific TCR breadth and depth was observed after two AZD1222 doses relative to day 0 and relative to MenACWY recipients. The vaccine-associated CD4 TCRs covered the entire spike protein, and the dominant responses fell in regions 160-218 and 743-854. Participants were mostly white British and included more females than males, and it was suggested by the authors that clonal diversity may have been underestimated. Nearly half of unique spike-specific TCRs reportedly recognized epitopes outside regions mutated in the B.1.351 and B.1.1.7 variants. Because no day 14 peak-response samples were available, repertoires were characterized only after the peak T cell response. The 56-69-year group was small, and its depth increase did not reach significance, likely because of low power.

The sample's time point label, decoded: baseline before first vaccination. Interpreted using the paper, the treatment or condition label stands for: meningococcal conjugate vaccine given as trial control. Vaccinee samples came from UK trials COV001 and COV002, including a single-blind randomized controlled phase 2/3 trial of AZD1222 (ChAdOx1 nCoV-19) in healthy adults. Trial participant PBMC samples were collected at day 0 and day 28 after the second dose for TCRbeta chain sequencing. Sequencing used peripheral blood, obtained on day 0 of MenACWY control vaccination. The sequence is built from TRBV20-1 and TRBJ1-1, with no D gene named confidently. This sequence originates from an adult in good health. The CDR3 protein is CSARRTEAFF. The nucleotide sequence is given as TGCAGTGCTAGAAGGACTGAAGCTTTCTTT.